Listed below are T cell receptor beta chains from one sample, sequenced in a study of cytomegalovirus exposure and HLA in healthy donors. Sequencing was performed with immunoSEQ multiplex PCR; in TCRdb, only in-frame clones are kept and a portion is missing. The table has more than 95,000 clones, around 75% seen once; the top ten hold 3% to 3.5%. The sample consisted of PBMCs. The receptors here all came from a woman aged 45-59 years in good health and CMV-seronegative. Both conserved end residues are part of each CDR3. Each record gives: V gene, J gene, D gene, clone size, CDR3 protein, CDR3 DNA. A D gene is named only where the DNA matches it firmly. Some rows mark clone size as missing; the rest say once, few, many or name a class of expanded clone.

TRBV7-9	TRBJ1-2	NA	NA	CSSSPIFSDHYGYTF	TGTTCCAGCAGCCCGATTTTCAGCGACCATTATGGCTACACCTTC
TRBV2	TRBJ2-5	NA	NA	CASRNSPTQETQYF	TGTGCCAGCAGAAATTCACCTACCCAAGAGACCCAGTACTTC
TRBV28	TRBJ1-5	NA	NA	CASSLALTISNQPQHF	TGTGCCAGCAGTTTAGCCCTGACAATAAGCAATCAGCCCCAGCATTTT
TRBV9	TRBJ2-3	TRBD2	NA	CASSVELAGVTDTQYF	TGTGCCAGCAGCGTAGAACTAGCGGGGGTCACAGATACGCAGTATTTT
TRBV7-6	TRBJ2-7	NA	NA	CASSLSPSPFYEQYF	TGTGCCAGCAGCTTAAGTCCTAGCCCGTTCTACGAGCAGTACTTC
TRBV7-6	TRBJ2-7	TRBD1	once	CASSPLGTGDGYEQYF	TGTGCCAGCAGCCCCCTCGGTACAGGGGATGGCTACGAGCAGTACTTC
TRBV4-3	TRBJ2-7	NA	NA	CASSQVRKEQCF	TGCGCCAGCAGCCAAGTGAGGAAAGAGCAGTGCTTC
TRBV7-2	TRBJ2-7	TRBD2	NA	CASRPAGTSGEQYF	TGTGCCAGCAGACCAGCCGGGACTAGCGGCGAGCAGTACTTC
TRBV19	TRBJ2-1	TRBD2	NA	CASWGLAEYNEQFF	TGTGCCAGTTGGGGACTAGCGGAATACAATGAGCAGTTCTTC
TRBV30	TRBJ2-5	TRBD1	NA	CAWSVKGQGKETQYF	TGTGCCTGGAGTGTTAAGGGACAGGGGAAAGAGACCCAGTACTTC
TRBV4-3	TRBJ2-1	TRBD2	few	CASSLVLAGVKEQFF	TGCGCCAGCAGCCTAGTACTAGCGGGAGTTAAAGAGCAGTTCTTC
TRBV5-1	TRBJ2-7	TRBD1	few	CASSPGTGQREQYF	TGCGCCAGCAGTCCGGGGACAGGGCAGCGGGAGCAGTACTTC
TRBV7-6	TRBJ2-2	NA	NA	CASTVGGGELFF	TGTGCCAGCACCGTGGGGGGCGGGGAGCTGTTTTTT
TRBV28	TRBJ1-4	NA	NA	CACHSGTVNEKLFF	TGTGCCTGCCACTCCGGGACTGTAAATGAAAAACTGTTTTTT
TRBV18	TRBJ2-1	NA	NA	CASSPVTTGHHEQFF	TGTGCCAGCTCACCAGTGACCACAGGGCACCATGAGCAGTTCTTC